The clone carrying this TCR beta chain was counted between two and nine times. Its antigen is not identified. TCRdb's table, derived via immunoSEQ multiplex PCR, lists solely in-frame clones and lacks some. The sample consists of 900,000 to 1,200,000 clones, roughly 74% of them appearing once. Nashville, Tennessee was home to all donors, who were Caucasian adults. The data were taken from a study of shared clonotypes between healthy human individuals. Points from the study as a whole: In general, naive subsets displayed greater estimated richness than memory subsets did. Sampling used blood alone; tissue repertoires probably differ.

CDR1 ENHRY and CDR2 SYGVKD come from the germline V gene. CDR3 length equals 15 residues. V was clipped by 10 bases and J by 8 bases; unmatched bases: 16. The TCR originated in a man aged 18-30 years in good health. Some clones in this sample may be carry-over from other donors' samples. The genes are TRBV10-3 and TRBJ2-1; TRBD2 matches at 8 bases. The sequencing input was memory CD4+ T cells from PBMCs. The subset here: CD45RA-negative fraction. DNA of the CDR3: TGTGCCACCTTGACCTCGGGAGGGATGTTGGATGAGCAGTTCTTC. Protein: CATLTSGGMLDEQFF.